This T cell receptor (beta chain) emerged from a study of T cell changes during pregnancy in multiple sclerosis. Data came from immunoSEQ multiplex PCR; TCRdb stores just in-frame clones and leaves some out. The table records tens of thousands of clones, approximately 91% of them present only once. Trimming took off 1 base at V and 1 base at J, with 11 bases between the two ends. Germline loops: CDR1 SGHRS, CDR2 YFSETQ. CDR3 length: 15 residues. The TCR originated in a female donor with multiple sclerosis, enrolled in a pregnancy study. The chain has TRBV5-1 and TRBJ1-1; no clear D. The material was peripheral blood, obtained in the second trimester of pregnancy. CDR3 residues: CASSLSGSGNTEAFF. Here the CDR3 DNA reads TGCGCCAGCAGCTTGAGCGGTTCAGGGAACACTGAAGCTTTCTTT.